What follows are 30 T cell receptor beta chains derived from one specimen sequenced in a study of OX40 agonist ivuxolimab in advanced cancers. The table came from immunoSEQ multiplex PCR; TCRdb's copy has only in-frame clones and leaves some out. In the table there are 61,000 or so clones, about 80% of which are singletons. The sample in question was CD4+ or CD8+ T cells sorted from blood, obtained in a trial of the OX40 agonist ivuxolimab. The receptors here all came from an adult with an advanced solid tumor such as melanoma, head and neck, liver or kidney cancer.

The chain combines TRBV27 with TRBJ1-1; tentative D call: TRBD1 (5 bases). This CDR3 has 14 amino acids. The V end lost 6 bases, the J end lost 0 bases, and 11 bases lay between the germline ends. Germline values: CDR1 MNHEY, CDR2 SMNVEV (reference sequence). The CDR3 nucleotides are TGTGCCAGCAGAATCGGACATTTGAACACTGAAGCTTTCTTT. It encodes CASRIGHLNTEAFF.

This clone was observed a few times. The rearrangement uses TRBV10-2 and TRBJ1-2; a weak D match, TRBD1 (6 bases). Trimming removed 3 bases from V and 4 bases from J, with 18 bases in between. CDR1 and CDR2 from the germline V gene are WSHSY and SAAADI. This CDR3 is built from 16 residues. The CDR3 is CASSEFRGTGSYGYTF. DNA for the CDR3: TGCGCCAGCAGTGAATTTAGGGGGACGGGAAGCTATGGCTACACCTTC.

This clone was seen a single time. The rearrangement uses TRBV2 and TRBJ1-4, with 8 bases aligning to TRBD1. V dropped 4 bases and J dropped 5; count of bases not matched to a gene: 6. There are 15 residues in the CDR3. Germline CDR1 SNHLY, CDR2 FYNNEI. Here the CDR3 DNA reads TGTGCCAGCAGTGGAGGGGACAGGAAGAATGAAAAACTGTTTTTT. Residues: CASSGGDRKNEKLFF.

About this clone: Additional DNA sequences in this sample encode the identical CDR3. The chain links TRBV27 to TRBJ1-5; D unclear. The CDR3 runs 12 residues. Germline V CDR1 and CDR2: MNHEY, SMNVEV (reference sequence). V was shortened by 4 bases and J by 4 bases, with 5 bases between the two germline ends. The CDR3 sequence: CASSSGNQPQHF. The CDR3 DNA sequence: TGTGCCAGCAGTTCAGGTAATCAGCCCCAGCATTTT.

This chain joins TRBV9 and TRBJ2-7, with 8 nucleotides matching TRBD1. The J segment lost 0 bases and the V segment lost 0 bases, leaving 2 bases of the junction unmatched. Germline V lookup: CDR1 SGDLS, CDR2 YYNGEE. The CDR3 loop spans 15 amino acids. The CDR3 region has the DNA TGTGCCAGCAGCGTAGGGACAGGGTCCTCCTACGAGCAGTACTTC. This sequence encodes CASSVGTGSSYEQYF.

This CDR3 is CASSERDRARRNTIYF. For the CDR3, the DNA is TGTGCCAGCAGTGAAAGGGACAGGGCGCGCAGAAACACCATATATTTT. J is TRBJ1-3 and V is TRBV6-1; 9 bases align to TRBD1. V lost 2 bases and J lost 5; bases outside the gene matches: 7. Germline CDR1 and CDR2: MNHNS and SASEGT. CDR3 length: 16 amino acids.

The chain uses TRBV29-1 and TRBJ2-7; 8 bases are a match to TRBD1. Germline loops: CDR1 SQVTM, CDR2 ANQGSEA. The CDR3 loop spans 13 amino acids. V shed 4 bases and J 2 bases; nucleotides not matched to a gene: 4. The CDR3 reads CSVAGTGAYEQYF. Here the CDR3 DNA reads TGCAGCGTTGCCGGGACAGGAGCCTACGAGCAGTACTTC.

This clone was counted between two and nine times. The genes are TRBV12-5 and TRBJ1-1; D not certain. The germline gives CDR1 LGHNT, CDR2 FRNRAP. The CDR3 covers 12 residues. Trimming pared 1 base from V and 5 bases from J, leaving 5 bases between. As DNA, the CDR3 is TGTGCTAGTGGTTTGGACACAACTGAAGCTTTCTTT. Translation: CASGLDTTEAFF.

The chain is built from TRBV6-1 and TRBJ2-3; either TRBD1 or TRBD2 may supply D (6 bases each). The CDR3 is made up of 14 amino acids. Germline values: CDR1 MNHNS, CDR2 SASEGT. Trimming took off 4 bases at V and 6 bases at J, with 14 bases between the two ends. In DNA, the CDR3 is TGTGCCAGCAGTGTTGAACCGGGGGCTGATACGCAGTATTTT. Translation: CASSVEPGADTQYF.

The chain has TRBV4-1 and TRBJ1-5; 7 bases fit TRBD1. CDR1 and CDR2 from the germline V gene are MGHRA and YSYEKL. J lost 5 bases, V lost 1 base, and 8 bases had no gene match. The CDR3 is 16 amino acids. CDR3 region: CASSQAFGQAYQPQHF. CDR3 in DNA: TGCGCCAGCAGCCAAGCCTTCGGACAGGCTTATCAGCCCCAGCATTTT.

The chain has TRBV19 and TRBJ2-1; D assignment may be TRBD1 or TRBD2 (5 bases each). This CDR3 is built from 16 residues. The ends were cut back, 8 bases at V and 4 bases at J, with 21 bases in the middle. Germline V gene sequence: CDR1 LNHDA, CDR2 SQIVND (reference sequence). CDR3 DNA: TGTGCCAGTTCTCCGATAGGGGACCTTAATTACAATGAGCAGTTCTTC. Translation: CASSPIGDLNYNEQFF.

This clone was picked up a small number of times. The chain uses TRBV7-2 and TRBJ2-7; D gene ambiguous. The CDR3 is 15 amino acids. The V end lost 2 bases, the J end lost 3 bases, and 14 bases lay between the germline ends. CDR1 and CDR2 from the germline V gene are SGHTA and FQGNSA. CDR3 nucleotides: TGTGCCAGCAGCTTAAGGTTTCCAGGAAGCTACGAGCAGTACTTC. Translated, it gives CASSLRFPGSYEQYF.

This rearrangement joins TRBV2 to TRBJ2-1, with 11 nucleotides matching TRBD2. This CDR3 is 16 amino acids long. Germline CDR1 SNHLY, CDR2 FYNNEI. Trimming at V came to 0 bases and at J to 7 bases, leaving 5 bases not matched to a gene. In DNA form, the CDR3 reads TGTGCCAGCAGTGAAGCCGGGACTAGCGGACATAATGAGCAGTTCTTC. Translating gives CASSEAGTSGHNEQFF.

This clone was seen many times. The gene calls are TRBV7-9 and TRBJ2-1; 7 bases match TRBD2. The germline CDR1 and CDR2 sequences are SEHNR and FQNEAQ (reference sequence). The trim removed 8 bases at V and 6 bases at J, leaving 13 bases unmatched. The CDR3 runs to 15 residues. The CDR3 DNA sequence: TGTGCCAGCCGGGATCAGAGCGGGAACCGCAATGAGCAGTTCTTC. Its translation is CASRDQSGNRNEQFF.

V is TRBV11-2 and J is TRBJ1-2; D remains ambiguous. Trimming shortened V by 0 bases and J by 6 bases, and 11 bases separated the two germline ends. The CDR3 runs to 14 residues. Germline V gene sequence: CDR1 SGHAT, CDR2 FQNNGV. DNA of the CDR3: TGTGCCAGCAGCTTAGAGGTGTGGACGGATGGCTACACCTTC. It encodes CASSLEVWTDGYTF.

This rearrangement joins TRBV12-5 to TRBJ1-5; D gene unclear. V lost 1 base and J lost 4, with 14 bases in between. CDR3 length: 16 residues. The V gene's germline CDR1 is LGHNT and CDR2 FRNRAP. The CDR3 DNA sequence: TGTGCTAGTGGTTTGGGACGGCCGAGGTCTAATCAGCCCCAGCATTTT. Amino acids: CASGLGRPRSNQPQHF.

The CDR3 nucleotides read TGTGCCAGCAGCTCCGGGACTAGCGGGGAAGAGCAGTTCTTC. This codes for CASSSGTSGEEQFF. The chain combines TRBV7-6 with TRBJ2-1; 13 nucleotides match TRBD2. Germline V gene lookup returns CDR1 SGHVS and CDR2 FNYEAQ. The J segment lost 10 bases and the V segment lost 4 bases, leaving 4 bases of the junction unmatched. This CDR3 has 14 amino acids.

The chain employs TRBV28 and TRBJ2-3, with no clear D. CDR3 length equals 11 residues. Per the germline V gene, CDR1 is MDHEN and CDR2 is SYDVKM. Trimming removed 8 bases from V and 7 bases from J, with 10 bases in between. This CDR3 is CASLDMNTQYF. The CDR3 DNA reads TGTGCCAGCCTAGATATGAATACGCAGTATTTT.

This clone was counted only a few times. The chain has TRBV30 and TRBJ1-1, with D tentatively TRBD1 (6 bases). Germline V gene data show CDR1 as GTSNPN and CDR2 as SVGIG (reference sequence). The CDR3 contains 13 residues. Trimming removed 7 bases at V and 5 bases at J, with 17 bases between. This CDR3 reads CAYHRGALTEAFF. For the CDR3, the DNA is TGTGCCTACCACCGGGGGGCTCTTACTGAAGCTTTCTTT.

This clone is labeled medium-sized. The chain employs TRBV5-4 and TRBJ1-6; D is undetermined. The CDR3 has 12 residues. Trimming stripped 4 bases from V and 6 bases from J, with 5 bases between. The germline V gene encodes CDR1 SGHNT and CDR2 YYREEE (reference sequence). The CDR3 loop is CASSTSNSPLHF. CDR3 coding DNA: TGTGCCAGCAGCACCTCTAATTCACCCCTCCACTTT.

The rearrangement uses TRBV5-6 and TRBJ1-4; possible D gene TRBD1, 5 bases. V dropped 4 bases and J dropped 2 bases, with 15 bases sitting between them. The CDR3 extends over 16 amino acids. From germline, CDR1 is SGHDT and CDR2 YYEEEE. The CDR3 DNA follows: TGTGCCAGCAGCGGGGCCCTCGGGACTACTAATGAAAAACTGTTTTTT. This encodes CASSGALGTTNEKLFF.

The chain is built from TRBV4-2 and TRBJ1-1; D remains ambiguous. Germline-derived CDR1 and CDR2 are LGHNA and YNFKEQ. The ends were cut back, 2 bases at V and 5 bases at J, with 9 bases in the middle. CDR3 size: 13 residues. For the CDR3, the DNA is TGTGCCAGCAGCCAATCCTTTACAACTGAAGCTTTCTTT. It yields the protein CASSQSFTTEAFF.

The count of this clone is one. The rearrangement joins TRBV15 to TRBJ2-5; a weak D match, TRBD1 (5 bases). The V and J ends lost 0 bases and 3 bases respectively, with 11 bases between them. CDR3 length: 15 residues. Germline-derived CDR1 and CDR2 are LNHNV and YYDKDF (reference sequence). The CDR3 region has the DNA TGTGCCACCAGCAGAGATCAGGGCGGAGAAGAGACCCAGTACTTC. Its translation: CATSRDQGGEETQYF.

The chain employs TRBV5-1 and TRBJ2-6; D not certain. V dropped 0 bases and J dropped 1 base, with 5 bases sitting between them. The germline V gene encodes CDR1 SGHRS and CDR2 YFSETQ. This CDR3 has 15 amino acids. As DNA, the CDR3 is TGCGCCAGCAGCTTGGTGAGTTCTGGGGCCAACGTCCTGACTTTC. Protein sequence: CASSLVSSGANVLTF.

The chain employs TRBV19 and TRBJ2-5; 7 nucleotides line up with TRBD1. The CDR3 covers 16 residues. V lost 5 bases, J lost 1 base, and 10 bases stayed unmatched. Germline loops: CDR1 LNHDA, CDR2 SQIVND (reference sequence). CDR3 sequence reads: CASSGLDRDPQETQYF. The CDR3 DNA reads TGTGCCAGTAGTGGGTTAGACAGGGACCCCCAAGAGACCCAGTACTTC. Full variable domain (remainder filled in from reference TRBV19 and TRBJ2-5): DGGITQSPKYLFRKEGQNVTLSCEQNLNHDAMYWYRQDPGQGLRLIYYSQIVNDFQKGDIAEGYSVSREKKESFPLTVTSAQKNPTAFYLCASSGLDRDPQETQYFGPGTRLLVL.

This sequence joins TRBV2 and TRBJ2-7, with 8 positions matching TRBD1. CDR1 and CDR2 from the germline V gene are SNHLY and FYNNEI. V lost 4 bases and J lost 2; bases outside the gene matches: 4. The CDR3 consists of 14 residues. The CDR3 sequence: CASSADRATYEQYF. The DNA for the CDR3 is TGTGCCAGCAGTGCGGACAGGGCGACCTACGAGCAGTACTTC.

The chain links TRBV7-9 to TRBJ1-3; 10 nucleotides line up with TRBD1. Per the germline V gene, CDR1 is SEHNR and CDR2 is FQNEAQ (reference sequence). V lost 6 bases and J lost 4; bases outside the gene matches: 6. CDR3 length equals 15 residues. The CDR3: CASRHGTGVGNTIYF. As DNA, the CDR3 is TGTGCCAGCAGGCACGGGACAGGGGTCGGAAACACCATATATTTT. Using reference TRBV7-9 and TRBJ1-3 for the parts outside the CDR3, the full variable domain is DTGVSQNPRHKITKRGQNVTFRCDPISEHNRLYWYRQTLGQGPEFLTYFQNEAQLEKSRLLSDRFSAERPKGSFSTLEIQRTEQGDSAMYLCASRHGTGVGNTIYFGEGSWLTVV.

The V gene is TRBV19, the J gene TRBJ2-3; 9 nucleotides line up with TRBD1. J gave up 4 bases and V 10 bases, and 9 bases lay outside the gene matches. Germline CDR1 and CDR2: LNHDA and SQIVND (reference sequence). This CDR3 contains 14 residues. CDR3 in DNA: TGTGCCACCCTAGACAGGGGGAGGGCAGATACGCAGTATTTT. Residues: CATLDRGRADTQYF. Full variable domain (outside the CDR3, taken from reference TRBV19 and TRBJ2-3): DGGITQSPKYLFRKEGQNVTLSCEQNLNHDAMYWYRQDPGQGLRLIYYSQIVNDFQKGDIAEGYSVSREKKESFPLTVTSAQKNPTAFYLCATLDRGRADTQYFGPGTRLTVL.

In DNA form, the CDR3 reads TGCAGCGTTGAAGTGGCGGGACAGGCCTACAATGAGCAGTTCTTC. It specifies CSVEVAGQAYNEQFF. The chain couples TRBV29-1 to TRBJ2-1; TRBD1 aligns across 8 bases. Germline CDR1 is SQVTM and CDR2 is ANQGSEA. This CDR3 region has 15 residues. Germline trimming cut 1 base from V and 2 bases from J; bases unmatched to any gene: 4.

The V gene is TRBV2, the J gene TRBJ2-5; D might be TRBD2 (6 bases). The DNA end lines up better with TRBJ2-7; the J call may be wrong. The germline V gene has CDR1 SNHLY and CDR2 FYNNEI. CDR3 size: 13 residues. For the CDR3, the DNA is TGTGCCAGCAACCCGGGACTTCGCTACGAGCAGTACTTC. Translated: CASNPGLRYEQYF.